This T cell receptor (beta chain) was recorded in a study of T cells after yellow fever vaccination. TCRdb re-called the 5' RACE reads through MiXCR, storing one row per CDR3 protein. The sample includes fewer than 400,000 distinct CDR3 sequences, around a tenth of them seen just once. This sample comprised CD4+ T cells sorted from PBMCs, obtained 45 days after the yellow fever booster vaccination. The sequence was obtained from a man younger than 35 who received the YFV17D yellow fever vaccine.

The CDR3 sequence is CASSTRNRGPNGYTF. DNA of the CDR3: TGTGCCAGCAGCACCAGAAACAGGGGGCCTAATGGCTACACCTTC. J is TRBJ1-2 and V is TRBV7-9, with 9 positions matching TRBD1. The CDR3 is 15 amino acids. The J segment lost 6 bases and the V segment lost 5 bases, leaving 10 bases of the junction unmatched. CDR1 SEHNR and CDR2 FQNEAQ come from the germline V gene (reference sequence).